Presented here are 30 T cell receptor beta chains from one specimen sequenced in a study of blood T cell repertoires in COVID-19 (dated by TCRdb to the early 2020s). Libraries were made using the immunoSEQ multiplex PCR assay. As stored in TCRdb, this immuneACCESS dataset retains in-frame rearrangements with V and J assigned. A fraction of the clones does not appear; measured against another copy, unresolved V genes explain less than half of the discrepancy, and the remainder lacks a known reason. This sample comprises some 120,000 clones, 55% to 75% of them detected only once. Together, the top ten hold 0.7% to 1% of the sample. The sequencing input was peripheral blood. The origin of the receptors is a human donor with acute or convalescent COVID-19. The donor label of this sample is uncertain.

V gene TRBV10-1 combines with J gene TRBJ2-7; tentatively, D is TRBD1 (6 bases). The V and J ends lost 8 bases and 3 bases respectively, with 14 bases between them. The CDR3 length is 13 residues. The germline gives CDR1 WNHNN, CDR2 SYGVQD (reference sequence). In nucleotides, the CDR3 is TGCGCCAGCCGACGGACAGCGAACTACGAGCAGTACGTC. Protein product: CASRRTANYEQYV.

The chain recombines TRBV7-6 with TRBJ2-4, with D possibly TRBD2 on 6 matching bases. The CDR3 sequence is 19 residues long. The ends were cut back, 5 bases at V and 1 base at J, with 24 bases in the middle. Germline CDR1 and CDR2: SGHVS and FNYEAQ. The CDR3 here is CASSRRPGLLGDAKNIQYF. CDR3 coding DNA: TGTGCCAGCAGCCGGCGCCCGGGACTCCTGGGGGATGCCAAAAACATTCAGTACTTC.

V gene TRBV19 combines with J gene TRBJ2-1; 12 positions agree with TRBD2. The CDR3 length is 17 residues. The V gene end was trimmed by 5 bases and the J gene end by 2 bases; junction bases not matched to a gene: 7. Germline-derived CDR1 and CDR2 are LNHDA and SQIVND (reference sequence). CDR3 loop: CASSGLAGGNPYNEQFF. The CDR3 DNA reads TGTGCCAGTAGTGGCCTAGCGGGGGGGAATCCCTACAATGAGCAGTTCTTC.

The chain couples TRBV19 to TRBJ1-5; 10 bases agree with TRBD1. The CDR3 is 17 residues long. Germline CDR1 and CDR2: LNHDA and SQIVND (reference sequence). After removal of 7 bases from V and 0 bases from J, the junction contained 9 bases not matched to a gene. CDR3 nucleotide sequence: TGTGCCAGTACTCCGGGACAGGGGACTTTTAGCAATCAGCCCCAGCATTTT. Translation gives CASTPGQGTFSNQPQHF. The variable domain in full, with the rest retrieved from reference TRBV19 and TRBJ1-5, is DGGITQSPKYLFRKEGQNVTLSCEQNLNHDAMYWYRQDPGQGLRLIYYSQIVNDFQKGDIAEGYSVSREKKESFPLTVTSAQKNPTAFYLCASTPGQGTFSNQPQHFGDGTRLSIL.

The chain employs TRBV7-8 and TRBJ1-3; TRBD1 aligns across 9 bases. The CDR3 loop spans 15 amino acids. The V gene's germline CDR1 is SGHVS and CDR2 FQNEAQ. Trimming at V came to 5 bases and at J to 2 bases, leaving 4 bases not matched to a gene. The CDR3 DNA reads TGTGCCAGCAGCGCCTACAGGGGGCCTGGAAACACCATATATTTT. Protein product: CASSAYRGPGNTIYF.

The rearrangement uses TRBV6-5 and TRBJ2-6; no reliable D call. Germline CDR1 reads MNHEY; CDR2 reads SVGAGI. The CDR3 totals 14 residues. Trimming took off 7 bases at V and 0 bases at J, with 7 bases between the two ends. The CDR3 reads CASKRSSGANVLTF. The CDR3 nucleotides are TGTGCCAGCAAACGGAGCTCTGGGGCCAACGTCCTGACTTTC.

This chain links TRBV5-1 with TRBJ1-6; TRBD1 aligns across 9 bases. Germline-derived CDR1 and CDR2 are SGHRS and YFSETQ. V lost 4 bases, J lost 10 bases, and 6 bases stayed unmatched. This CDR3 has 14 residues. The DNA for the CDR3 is TGCGCCAGCAGCCGGGGACAGGGAGCCTCACCCCTCCACTTT. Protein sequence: CASSRGQGASPLHF.

The CDR3 loop reads CAISAIGQRGYEQYF. Written as DNA, the CDR3 is TGTGCCATCAGTGCGATCGGACAGCGCGGGTACGAGCAGTACTTC. This chain links TRBV10-3 with TRBJ2-7, with D possibly matching TRBD1 (6 bases). This CDR3 has 15 residues. The germline V gene has CDR1 ENHRY and CDR2 SYGVKD. Trimming cost V 4 bases and J 4 bases, with 17 bases left between them.

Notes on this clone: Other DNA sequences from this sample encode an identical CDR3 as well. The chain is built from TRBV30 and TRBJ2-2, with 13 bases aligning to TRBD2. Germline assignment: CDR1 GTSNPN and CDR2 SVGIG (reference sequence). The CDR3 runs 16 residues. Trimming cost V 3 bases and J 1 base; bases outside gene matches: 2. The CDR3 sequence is CAWRTSGGWNTGELFF. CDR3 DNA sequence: TGTGCCTGGAGGACTAGCGGGGGGTGGAACACCGGGGAGCTGTTTTTT.

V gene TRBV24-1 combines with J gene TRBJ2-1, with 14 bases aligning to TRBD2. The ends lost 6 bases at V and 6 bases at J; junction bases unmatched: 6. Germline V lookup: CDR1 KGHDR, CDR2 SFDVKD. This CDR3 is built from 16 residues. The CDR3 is CATSNLGTSGGNEQFF. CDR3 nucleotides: TGTGCCACCAGTAACCTCGGGACTAGCGGGGGCAATGAGCAGTTCTTC.

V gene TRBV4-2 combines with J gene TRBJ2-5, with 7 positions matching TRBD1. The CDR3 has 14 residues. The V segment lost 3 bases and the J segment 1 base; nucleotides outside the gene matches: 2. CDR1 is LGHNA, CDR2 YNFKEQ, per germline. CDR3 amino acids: CASSHRQGQETQYF. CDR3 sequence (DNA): TGTGCCAGCAGCCACCGACAGGGCCAAGAGACCCAGTACTTC.

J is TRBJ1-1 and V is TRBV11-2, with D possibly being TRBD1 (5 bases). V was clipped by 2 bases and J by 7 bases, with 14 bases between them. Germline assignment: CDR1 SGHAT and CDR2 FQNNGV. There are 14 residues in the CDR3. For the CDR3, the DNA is TGTGCCAGCAGCTTAACCACAGGAAGCTATGAAGCTTTCTTT. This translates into CASSLTTGSYEAFF.

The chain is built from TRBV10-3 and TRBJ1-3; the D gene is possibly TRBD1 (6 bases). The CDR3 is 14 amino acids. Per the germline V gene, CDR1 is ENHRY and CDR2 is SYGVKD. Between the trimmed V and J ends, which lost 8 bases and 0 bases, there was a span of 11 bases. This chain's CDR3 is CAIRDTNSGNTIYF. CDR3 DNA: TGTGCCATCCGGGACACAAACTCTGGAAACACCATATATTTT.

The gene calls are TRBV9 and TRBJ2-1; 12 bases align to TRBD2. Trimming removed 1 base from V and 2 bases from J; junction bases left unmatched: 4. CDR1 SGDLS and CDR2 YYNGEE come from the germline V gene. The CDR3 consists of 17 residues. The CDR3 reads CASSVRASGGAYNEQFF. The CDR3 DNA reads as TGTGCCAGCAGCGTAAGGGCTAGCGGGGGGGCCTACAATGAGCAGTTCTTC.

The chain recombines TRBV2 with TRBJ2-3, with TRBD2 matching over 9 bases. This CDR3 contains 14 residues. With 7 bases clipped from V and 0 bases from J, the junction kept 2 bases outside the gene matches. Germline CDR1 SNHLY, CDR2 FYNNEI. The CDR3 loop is CASNSGGSTDTQYF. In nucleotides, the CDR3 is TGTGCCAGCAATAGCGGGGGAAGCACAGATACGCAGTATTTT.

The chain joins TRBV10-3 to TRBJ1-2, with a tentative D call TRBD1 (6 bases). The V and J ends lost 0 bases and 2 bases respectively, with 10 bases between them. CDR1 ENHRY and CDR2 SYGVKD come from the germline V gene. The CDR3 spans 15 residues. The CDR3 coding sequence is TGTGCCATCAGTGAGTCCTTCACAGGGAACTATGGCTACACCTTC. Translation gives CAISESFTGNYGYTF.

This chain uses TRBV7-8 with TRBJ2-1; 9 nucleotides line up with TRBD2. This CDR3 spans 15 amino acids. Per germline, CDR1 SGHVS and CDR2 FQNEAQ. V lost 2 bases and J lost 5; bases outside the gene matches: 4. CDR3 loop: CASSLSGGQNNEQFF. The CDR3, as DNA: TGTGCCAGCAGCTTAAGCGGGGGGCAAAACAATGAGCAGTTCTTC.

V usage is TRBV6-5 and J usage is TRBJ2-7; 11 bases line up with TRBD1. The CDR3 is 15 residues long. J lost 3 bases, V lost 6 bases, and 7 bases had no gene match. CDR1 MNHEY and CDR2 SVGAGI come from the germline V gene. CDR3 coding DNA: TGTGCCAGCAGGCACGGACAGGGGGCAATCTACGAGCAGTACTTC. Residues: CASRHGQGAIYEQYF.

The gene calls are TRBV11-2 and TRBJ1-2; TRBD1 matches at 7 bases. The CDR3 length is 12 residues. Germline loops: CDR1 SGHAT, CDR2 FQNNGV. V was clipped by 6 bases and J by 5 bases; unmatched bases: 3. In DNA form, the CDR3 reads TGTGCCAGCAGGCAACAGGGGTATGGCTACACCTTC. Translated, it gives CASRQQGYGYTF.

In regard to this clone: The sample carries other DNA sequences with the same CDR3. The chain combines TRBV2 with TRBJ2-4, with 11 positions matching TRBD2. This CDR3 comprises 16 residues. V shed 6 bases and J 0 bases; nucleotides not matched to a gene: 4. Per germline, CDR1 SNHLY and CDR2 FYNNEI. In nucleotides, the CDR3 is TGTGCCAGCAGGCTGGGACTAGCGGAAGCCAAAAACATTCAGTACTTC. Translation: CASRLGLAEAKNIQYF.

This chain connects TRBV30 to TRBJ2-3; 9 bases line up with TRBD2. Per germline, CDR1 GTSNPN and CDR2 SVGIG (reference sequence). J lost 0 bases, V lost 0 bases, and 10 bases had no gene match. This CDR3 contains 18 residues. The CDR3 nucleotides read TGTGCCTGGAGTGTATTTAGCGGGGGCCTTTTTAGCACAGATACGCAGTATTTT. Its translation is CAWSVFSGGLFSTDTQYF. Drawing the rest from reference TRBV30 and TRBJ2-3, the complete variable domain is SQTIHQWPATLVQPVGSPLSLECTVEGTSNPNLYWYRQAAGRGLQLLFYSVGIGQISSEVPQNLSASRPQDRQFILSSKKLLLSDSGFYLCAWSVFSGGLFSTDTQYFGPGTRLTVL.

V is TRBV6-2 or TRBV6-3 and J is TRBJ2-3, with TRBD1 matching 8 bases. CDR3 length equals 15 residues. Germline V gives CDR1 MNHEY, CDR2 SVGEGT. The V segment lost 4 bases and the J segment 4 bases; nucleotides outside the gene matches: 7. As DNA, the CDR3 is TGTGCCAGCAGTTCAGGGGGCGGCCCGCCAGATACGCAGTATTTT. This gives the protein CASSSGGGPPDTQYF.

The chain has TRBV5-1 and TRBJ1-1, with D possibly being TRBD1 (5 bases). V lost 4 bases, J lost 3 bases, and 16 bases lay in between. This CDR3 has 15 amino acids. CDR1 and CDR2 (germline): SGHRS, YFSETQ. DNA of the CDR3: TGCGCCAGCAGCGCCGGGGGGTTAGGGTACACTGAAGCTTTCTTT. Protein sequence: CASSAGGLGYTEAFF.

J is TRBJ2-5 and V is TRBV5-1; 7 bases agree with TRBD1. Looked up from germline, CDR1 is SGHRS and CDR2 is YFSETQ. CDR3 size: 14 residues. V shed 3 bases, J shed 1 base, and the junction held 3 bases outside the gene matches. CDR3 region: CASSSRTGQETQYF. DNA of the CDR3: TGCGCCAGCAGCTCTAGGACAGGCCAAGAGACCCAGTACTTC.

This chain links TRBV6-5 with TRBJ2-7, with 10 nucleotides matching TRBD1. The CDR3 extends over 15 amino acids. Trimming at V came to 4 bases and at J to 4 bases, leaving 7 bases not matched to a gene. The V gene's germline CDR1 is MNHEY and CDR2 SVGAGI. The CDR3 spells CASSFRTGGGYEQYV. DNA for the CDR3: TGTGCCAGCAGTTTCAGGACAGGGGGAGGGTACGAGCAGTACGTC.

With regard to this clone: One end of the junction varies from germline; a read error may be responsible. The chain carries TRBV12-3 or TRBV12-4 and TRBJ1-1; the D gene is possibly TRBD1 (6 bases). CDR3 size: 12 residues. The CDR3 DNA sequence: TGTGCCAGCAGTATCCACAGGGTTAGAGTGGTCTTT. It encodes CASSIHRVRVVF.

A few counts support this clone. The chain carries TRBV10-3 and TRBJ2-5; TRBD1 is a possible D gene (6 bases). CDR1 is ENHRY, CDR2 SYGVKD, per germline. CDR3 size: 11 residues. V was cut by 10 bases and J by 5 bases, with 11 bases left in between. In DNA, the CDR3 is TGTGCCACTACGGACAGTGAGACCCAGTACTTC. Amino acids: CATTDSETQYF.

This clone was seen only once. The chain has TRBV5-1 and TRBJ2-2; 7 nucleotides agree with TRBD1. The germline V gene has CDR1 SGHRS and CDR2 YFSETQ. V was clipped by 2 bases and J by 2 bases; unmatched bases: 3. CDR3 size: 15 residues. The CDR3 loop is CASSFDRVNTGELFF. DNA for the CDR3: TGCGCCAGCAGCTTCGACAGGGTAAACACCGGGGAGCTGTTTTTT.

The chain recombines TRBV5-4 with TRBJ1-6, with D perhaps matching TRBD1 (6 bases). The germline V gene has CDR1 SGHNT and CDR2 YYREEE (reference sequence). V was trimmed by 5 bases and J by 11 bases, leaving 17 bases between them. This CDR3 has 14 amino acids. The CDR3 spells CASSTGGAIAPLHF. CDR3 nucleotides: TGTGCCAGCAGTACCGGGGGGGCAATCGCACCCCTCCACTTT.

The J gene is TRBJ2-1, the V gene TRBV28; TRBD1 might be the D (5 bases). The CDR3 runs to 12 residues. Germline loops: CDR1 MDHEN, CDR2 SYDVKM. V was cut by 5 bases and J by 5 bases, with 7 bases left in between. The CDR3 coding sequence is TGTGCCAGCAGTCACAGGAACAATGAGCAGTTCTTC. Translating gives CASSHRNNEQFF.